This T cell receptor (beta chain) was captured in a study of blood T cell repertoires in COVID-19. Background on the study: The origin of the acute and convalescent COVID-19 samples was the United States, Italy and Spain. T cells, B-cell-depleted T cells, or PBMCs supplied cDNA or gDNA.

Authors' methods: Using reference gene primer amplification, nucleated cell counts were estimated. Sequencing used immunoSEQ multiplex PCR; TCRdb keeps in-frame clones, though not all of them. The V and J calls and clone size come from that table; D and trimming were worked out from the DNA. The table shows about 210,000 clones, with around four fifths occurring only once. The CDR3 contains 15 residues. Germline-derived CDR1 and CDR2 are SNHLY and FYNNEI. V lost 7 bases and J lost 3, with 18 bases in between. The clonotype originates from a woman between 50 and 59 years old with active or convalescent COVID-19. This chain uses TRBV2 with TRBJ1-1, with a weak D call TRBD1 (5 bases). Sequencing was carried out using peripheral blood. CDR3 coding DNA: TGTGCCAGCACCTTCGGCAGGGCGGGGTACACTGAAGCTTTCTTT. As protein: CASTFGRAGYTEAFF.